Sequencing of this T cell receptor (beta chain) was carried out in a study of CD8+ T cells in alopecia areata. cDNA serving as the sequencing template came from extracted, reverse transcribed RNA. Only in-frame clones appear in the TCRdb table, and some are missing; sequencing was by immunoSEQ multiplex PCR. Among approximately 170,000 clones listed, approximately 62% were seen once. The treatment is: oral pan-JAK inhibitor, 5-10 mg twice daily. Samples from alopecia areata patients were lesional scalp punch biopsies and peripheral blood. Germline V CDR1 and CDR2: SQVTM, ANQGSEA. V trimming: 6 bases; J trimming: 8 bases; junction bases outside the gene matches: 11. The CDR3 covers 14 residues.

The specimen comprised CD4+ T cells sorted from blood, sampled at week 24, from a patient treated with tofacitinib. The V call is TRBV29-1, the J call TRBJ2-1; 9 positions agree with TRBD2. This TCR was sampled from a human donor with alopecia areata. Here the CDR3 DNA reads TGCAGCGTATCCGGGACTAGCCGGGGCTATGAGCAGTTCTTC. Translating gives CSVSGTSRGYEQFF.